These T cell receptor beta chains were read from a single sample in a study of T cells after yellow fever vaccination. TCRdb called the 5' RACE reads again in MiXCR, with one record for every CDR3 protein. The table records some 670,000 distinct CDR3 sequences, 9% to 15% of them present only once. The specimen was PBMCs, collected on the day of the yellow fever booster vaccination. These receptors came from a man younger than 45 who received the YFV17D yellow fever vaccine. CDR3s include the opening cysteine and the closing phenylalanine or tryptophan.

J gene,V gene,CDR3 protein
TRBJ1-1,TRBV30,CAWSLPREAFF
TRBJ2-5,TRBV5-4,CASSFLDQETQYF
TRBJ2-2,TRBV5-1,CASSWVGQGLNTGELFF
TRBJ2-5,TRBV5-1,CASSLVLDPQETQYF
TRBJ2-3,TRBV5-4,CASSPRRAGTDTQYF
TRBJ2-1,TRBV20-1,CSATGGNEQFF
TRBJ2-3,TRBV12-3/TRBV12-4,CASKSSGISTDTQYF
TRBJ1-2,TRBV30,CASPQTANYGYTF
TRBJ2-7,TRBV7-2,CASSAQTERGQYF
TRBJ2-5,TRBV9,CASSVGVDVTQYF
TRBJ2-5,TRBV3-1,CASSQGGLITQETQYF
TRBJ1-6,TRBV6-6,CASSYQGSPLHF
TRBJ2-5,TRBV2,CTCSQEETGFWRKETQYF
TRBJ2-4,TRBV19,CASSKVSGIIQYF